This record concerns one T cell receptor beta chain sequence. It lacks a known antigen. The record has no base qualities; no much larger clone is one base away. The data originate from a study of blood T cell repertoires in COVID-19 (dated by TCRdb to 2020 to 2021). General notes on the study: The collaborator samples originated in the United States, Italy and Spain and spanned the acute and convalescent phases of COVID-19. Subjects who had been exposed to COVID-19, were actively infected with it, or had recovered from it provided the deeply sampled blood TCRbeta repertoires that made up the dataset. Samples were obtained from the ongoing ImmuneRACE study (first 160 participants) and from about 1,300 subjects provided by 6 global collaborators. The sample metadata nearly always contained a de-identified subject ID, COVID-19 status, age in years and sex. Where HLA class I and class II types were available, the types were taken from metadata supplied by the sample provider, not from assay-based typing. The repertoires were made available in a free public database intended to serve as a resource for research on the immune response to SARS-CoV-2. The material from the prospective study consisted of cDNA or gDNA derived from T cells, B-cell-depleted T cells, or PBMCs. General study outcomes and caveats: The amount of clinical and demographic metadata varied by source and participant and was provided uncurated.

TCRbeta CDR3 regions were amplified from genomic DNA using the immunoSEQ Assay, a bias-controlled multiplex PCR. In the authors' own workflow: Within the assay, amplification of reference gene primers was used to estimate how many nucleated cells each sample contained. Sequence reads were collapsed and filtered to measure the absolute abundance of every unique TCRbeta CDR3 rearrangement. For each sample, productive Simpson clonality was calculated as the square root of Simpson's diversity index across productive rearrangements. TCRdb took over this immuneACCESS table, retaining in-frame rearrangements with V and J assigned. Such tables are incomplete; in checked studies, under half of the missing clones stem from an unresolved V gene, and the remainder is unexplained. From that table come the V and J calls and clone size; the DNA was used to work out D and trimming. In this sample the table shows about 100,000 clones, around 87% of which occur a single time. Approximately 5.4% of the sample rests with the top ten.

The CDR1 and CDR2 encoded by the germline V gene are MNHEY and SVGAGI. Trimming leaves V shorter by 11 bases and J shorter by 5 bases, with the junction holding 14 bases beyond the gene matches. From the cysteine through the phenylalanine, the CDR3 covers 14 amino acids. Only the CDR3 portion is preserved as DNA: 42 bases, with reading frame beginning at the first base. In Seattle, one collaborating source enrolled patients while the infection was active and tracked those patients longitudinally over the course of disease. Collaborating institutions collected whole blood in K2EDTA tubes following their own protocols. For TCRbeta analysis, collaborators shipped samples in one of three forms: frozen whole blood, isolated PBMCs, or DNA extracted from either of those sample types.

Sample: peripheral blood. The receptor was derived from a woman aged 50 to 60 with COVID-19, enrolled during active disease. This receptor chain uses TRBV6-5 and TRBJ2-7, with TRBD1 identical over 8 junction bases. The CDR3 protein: CASYGQGRVHEQYF. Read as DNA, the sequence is TGTGCCTCGTACGGACAGGGTAGAGTCCACGAGCAGTACTTC.